This paragraph covers one TCR beta chain sequence. The protocol was immunoSEQ multiplex PCR, while the TCRdb copy is restricted to in-frame clones and leaves out a portion. Of 75,000 to 85,000 clones in the sample, roughly 87% were seen once. The sample is drawn from a study of glioma-infiltrating T cells after dendritic cell vaccination. Whole-study context: Three intradermal dendritic cell vaccine injections were given every two weeks.

The time point here: after dendritic cell vaccination, including at tumor progression/relapse. Isocitrate dehydrogenase mutation was absent in all glioblastoma patients. Blood PBMC samples: pre-vaccination, two weeks post third vaccination, and at tumor progression. This CDR3 is 17 amino acids long. Germline V gene data show CDR1 as MDHEN and CDR2 as SYDVKM. Trimming removed 5 bases from V and 0 bases from J, with 17 bases in between. The clonotype was recovered from a human donor with glioblastoma. V usage is TRBV28 and J usage is TRBJ1-5; no firm D call. The input for sequencing was blood, taken after dendritic cell vaccination. This chain's CDR3 is CASSPTGEVYSNQPQHF. CDR3 nucleotides: TGTGCCAGCAGTCCTACCGGGGAGGTCTATAGCAATCAGCCCCAGCATTTT.